What follows are 3 T cell receptor beta chains derived from one specimen sequenced in a study of blood T cells in healthy people across ages. Through a sample-barcoded 5' primer and a J-beta primer mix, a second PCR was run for roughly 6 to 11 cycles. TCRdb reprocessed the 5' RACE reads via MiXCR and lists one record per CDR3 protein. The profile shows some 1.4 million distinct CDR3 sequences, about 43% of them singletons. Sequencing was performed on blood. The receptors come from a woman between 18 and 29 years old in good health.

The chain employs TRBV7-9 and TRBJ2-7; 7 bases are shared with TRBD2. This CDR3 contains 14 residues. The germline CDR1 and CDR2 sequences are SEHNR and FQNEAQ (reference sequence). V lost 2 bases to trimming and J lost 3 bases; unmatched junction nucleotides: 4. The CDR3 DNA sequence: TGTGCCAGCAGCTTATCGTCTAGCGGCTACGAGCAGTACTTC. It encodes CASSLSSSGYEQYF.

The J gene is TRBJ1-1, the V gene TRBV27, with a possible D match to TRBD1 (6 bases). V was shortened by 5 bases and J by 12 bases, with 13 bases between the two germline ends. CDR3 length: 11 residues. Germline CDR1 reads MNHEY; CDR2 reads SMNVEV (reference sequence). CDR3 nucleotides: TGTGCCAGCAGTGCCTACAGGGTAACTTTCTTT. Translating gives CASSAYRVTFF.

The chain uses TRBV12-3 or TRBV12-4 and TRBJ2-3; 8 nucleotides match TRBD1. This CDR3 spans 14 amino acids. J gave up 4 bases and V 8 bases, and 8 bases lay outside the gene matches. This CDR3 is CASRRTGKADTQYF. In DNA form, the CDR3 reads TGTGCCAGCCGTCGGACAGGGAAAGCAGATACGCAGTATTTT.